This T cell receptor (beta chain) was observed in a study of blood T cell repertoires in COVID-19. Study-wide context: Samples representing acute and convalescent COVID-19 were sourced from the United States, Italy and Spain. The analysed material was cDNA or gDNA that came from T cells, B-cell-depleted T cells, or PBMCs.

This CDR3 spans 17 amino acids. CDR1 SGHNT and CDR2 YENEEA come from the germline V gene. V shed 1 base, J shed 5 bases, and the junction held 5 bases outside the gene matches. In the original processing: Counts of nucleated cells, estimated from reference gene primer amplification, were obtained. The method was immunoSEQ multiplex PCR; TCRdb's version includes in-frame clones alone and lacks a portion of them. The DNA was the basis for D and trimming; V, J and clone size are from that table. The sample has approximately 80,000 clones, over 70% seen once. This TCR was sampled from a human donor in a cohort sampled during active COVID-19. The specimen was peripheral blood. V is TRBV11-3 and J is TRBJ2-1; 13 nucleotides agree with TRBD2. The DNA for the CDR3 is TGTGCCAGCAGCTTAGGTACTAGCGGGGGGGGAGACAATGAGCAGTTCTTC. Amino acid sequence: CASSLGTSGGGDNEQFF.